The rows below give T cell receptor beta chains drawn from one sample of a study of CD8+ T cells in alopecia areata. Produced via immunoSEQ multiplex PCR; TCRdb's table is partial and in-frame only. This sample yields over 50,000 clones, of which around half are seen a single time; 17% belongs to the top ten. Sequenced here: CD8+ T cells sorted from blood, sampled at week 0. These receptors were collected from a human donor with alopecia areata. Both conserved end residues are part of each CDR3.

CDR3 length | V gene | CDR3 protein
11 | TRBV30 | CAWRSVNEQFF
15 | TRBV7-2 | CASSLRGLSYNEQFF
12 | TRBV12-1 | CASNSLHYEQYF
14 | TRBV9 | CASSYGTGPYEQYF
15 | TRBV11-2 | CASSLARGGGETQYF
14 | TRBV13 | CASSLGTDQETQYF
15 | TRBV28 | CASSPQIRSTDTQYF
11 | TRBV7-2 | CASRTGYEQYF
12 | TRBV30 | CAWSPGAQPQHF
15 | TRBV19 | CASSIRQGLSYEQYF
13 | TRBV29-1 | CQLRARSQETQYF
12 | TRBV29-1 | CSFWSNTGELFF
15 | TRBV11-2 | CASSLAQGLNTEAFF
14 | TRBV25-1 | CASSDVGTTGELFF
13 | TRBV7-7 | CASSADRGETQYF
16 | TRBV30 | CAWSGGLGTGENGYTF
17 | TRBV27 | CASSFGTSGSFGNGQFF
19 | TRBV29-1 | CSVLTEDGFGDRGRLEQYF
14 | TRBV6-1 | CASGRSGGQETQYF
12 | TRBV6-5 | CASTQLGETQYF
14 | TRBV6-1 | CASRGGTDSSEQYF
15 | TRBV19 | CASHITPRGNQPQHF
12 | TRBV7-6 | CASSYFVETQYF